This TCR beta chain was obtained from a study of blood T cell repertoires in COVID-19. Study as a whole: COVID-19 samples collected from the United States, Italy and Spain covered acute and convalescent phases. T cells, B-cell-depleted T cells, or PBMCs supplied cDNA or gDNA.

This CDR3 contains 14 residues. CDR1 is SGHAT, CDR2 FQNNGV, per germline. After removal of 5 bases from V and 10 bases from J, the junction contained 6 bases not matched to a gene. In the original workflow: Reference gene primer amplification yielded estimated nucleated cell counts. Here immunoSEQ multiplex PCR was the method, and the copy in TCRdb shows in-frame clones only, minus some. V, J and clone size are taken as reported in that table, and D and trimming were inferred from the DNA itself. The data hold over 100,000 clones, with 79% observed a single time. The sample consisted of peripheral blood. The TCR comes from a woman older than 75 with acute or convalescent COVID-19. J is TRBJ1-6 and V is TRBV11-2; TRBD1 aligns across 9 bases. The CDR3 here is CASSEGQGGSPLHF. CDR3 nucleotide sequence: TGTGCCAGCAGCGAGGGACAGGGAGGGTCACCCCTCCACTTT.